This is a list of T cell receptor beta chains from one sample in a study of blood T cells in healthy people across ages. TCRdb fed the 5' RACE reads into MiXCR, producing one record per CDR3 protein. The table includes 850,000 to 1,100,000 distinct CDR3 sequences, around two fifths detected once. The sample consisted of blood. These receptors were taken from a man younger than 30 in good health. The CDR3 runs from the conserved cysteine through the conserved F or W. The order of the fields is V gene, J gene, D gene, clone size, CDR3 protein, CDR3 DNA. A D gene is named only where the DNA matches it firmly. For some rows the clone size is stated as once, few or many, or as a class when expanded; others skip it.

TRBV6-6	TRBJ1-2	.	many	CASSYGANYGYTF	TGTGCCAGCAGTTACGGCGCTAACTATGGCTACACCTTC
TRBV6-5	TRBJ2-3	.	.	CASSYGGAPGENTDTQYF	TGTGCCAGCAGTTACGGGGGGGCCCCGGGGGAGAACACAGATACGCAGTATTTT
TRBV20-1	TRBJ1-1	.	.	CSARDRQFEAFF	TGCAGTGCTAGAGATCGACAGTTTGAAGCTTTCTTT
TRBV5-5	TRBJ1-1	.	.	CASHPGANTEAFF	TGTGCCAGCCATCCGGGGGCGAACACTGAAGCTTTCTTT
TRBV6-1	TRBJ1-2	TRBD1	.	CASGDRQGSNYGYTF	TGTGCCAGCGGTGACCGACAGGGCTCTAACTATGGCTACACCTTC
TRBV12-3/TRBV12-4	TRBJ2-5	TRBD1	.	CASSLRTGRVQGTQYF	TGTGCCAGCAGTCTCCGGACAGGTCGAGTTCAAGGGACCCAGTACTTC
TRBV5-1	TRBJ2-7	.	.	CASSWKETYEQYF	TGCGCCAGCAGCTGGAAGGAAACCTACGAGCAGTACTTC
TRBV20-1	TRBJ1-2	.	.	CSARSGWDYGCTF	TGCAGTGCTAGATCAGGGTGGGACTATGGCTGCACCTTC
TRBV7-2	TRBJ2-7	.	.	CASSSHLDEQYF	TGTGCCAGCAGCTCCCACCTGGACGAGCAGTACTTC
TRBV9	TRBJ1-2	TRBD1	.	CASSVGGQGTGYTF	TGTGCCAGCAGCGTAGGCGGACAGGGAACTGGCTACACCTTC
TRBV13	TRBJ2-4	TRBD2	once	CASSPGTSGFYNEQYF	TGTGCCAGCAGCCCCGGGACTAGCGGCTTCTACAATGAGCAGTACTTC
TRBV4-1	TRBJ1-6	.	.	CASSPSPSLQGTNSPLHF	TGCGCCAGCAGCCCGAGCCCCTCCCTACAGGGTACTAATTCACCTCTCCACTTT
TRBV20-1	TRBJ2-4	.	few	CSADPTGLLAKNIQYF	TGCAGTGCAGATCCCACAGGGCTCCTAGCCAAAAACATTCAGTACTTC
TRBV7-6	TRBJ1-3	.	.	CASSLSGDSGNTIYF	TGTGCCAGCAGCTTAAGTGGGGACTCTGGAAACACCATATATTTT
TRBV7-2	TRBJ1-3	.	.	CASTQGNTIYF	TGTGCCAGCACTCAAGGAAACACCATATATTTT
TRBV6-6	TRBJ2-7	.	few	CASSYVAVVEQYF	TGTGCCAGCAGTTACGTCGCGGTGGTTGAGCAGTACTTC
TRBV12-3/TRBV12-4	TRBJ1-2	.	.	CASSQEYYGYTF	TGTGCCAGCAGTCAGGAATACTATGGCTACACCTTC
TRBV10-3	TRBJ2-5	.	few	CAIRDSGETQYF	TGTGCCATCAGGGACAGTGGGGAGACCCAGTACTTC